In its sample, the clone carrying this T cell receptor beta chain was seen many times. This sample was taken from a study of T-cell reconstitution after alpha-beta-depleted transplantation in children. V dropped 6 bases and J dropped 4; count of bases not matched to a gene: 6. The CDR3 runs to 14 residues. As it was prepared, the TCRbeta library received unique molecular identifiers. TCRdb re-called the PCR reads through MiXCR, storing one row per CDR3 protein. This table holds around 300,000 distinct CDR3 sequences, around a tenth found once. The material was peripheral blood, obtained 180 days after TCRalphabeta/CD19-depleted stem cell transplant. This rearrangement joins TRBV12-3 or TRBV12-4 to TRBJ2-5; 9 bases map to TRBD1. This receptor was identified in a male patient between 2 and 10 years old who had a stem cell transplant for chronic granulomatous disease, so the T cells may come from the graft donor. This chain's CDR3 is CASSPTDRGETQYF. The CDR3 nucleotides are TGTGCCAGCAGCCCTACGGACAGGGGAGAGACCCAGTACTTC.